This T cell receptor (beta chain) was profiled in a study of cytomegalovirus exposure and HLA in healthy donors. V lost 0 bases to trimming and J lost 7 bases; unmatched junction nucleotides: 6. CDR3 length: 14 residues. Germline CDR1 is SGHRS and CDR2 is YFSETQ. In the PCR, 60 Vbeta and 13 Jbeta primers were used. Data came from immunoSEQ multiplex PCR; TCRdb stores just in-frame clones and leaves some out. The profile shows 130,000 to 150,000 clones, about 74% of them singletons. Study results and caveats: DRB1 showed the most TCR associations and HLA-C the fewest in a later analysis, as rates varied by HLA locus.

Worth noting for this clone: Its matching antigen is unknown.

The TCR was taken from a woman between 50 and 59 years old in good health and CMV-seronegative. This rearrangement joins TRBV5-1 to TRBJ1-2, with TRBD1 matching over 7 bases. The sequencing sample was made of PBMCs. This chain's CDR3 is CASSLAQGLGGYTF. The DNA of the CDR3 is TGCGCCAGCAGCTTGGCACAGGGGTTAGGTGGCTACACCTTC.